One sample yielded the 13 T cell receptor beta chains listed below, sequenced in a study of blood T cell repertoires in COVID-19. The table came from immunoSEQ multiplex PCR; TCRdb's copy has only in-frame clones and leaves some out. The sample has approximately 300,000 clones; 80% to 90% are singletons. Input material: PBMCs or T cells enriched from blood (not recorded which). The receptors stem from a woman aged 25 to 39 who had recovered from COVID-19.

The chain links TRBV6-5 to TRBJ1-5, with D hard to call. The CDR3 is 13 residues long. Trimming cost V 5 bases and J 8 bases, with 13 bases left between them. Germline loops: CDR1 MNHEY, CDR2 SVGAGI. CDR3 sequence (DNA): TGTGCCAGCAGTCCCACCTACTTGGAGCCCCAGCATTTT. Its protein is CASSPTYLEPQHF.

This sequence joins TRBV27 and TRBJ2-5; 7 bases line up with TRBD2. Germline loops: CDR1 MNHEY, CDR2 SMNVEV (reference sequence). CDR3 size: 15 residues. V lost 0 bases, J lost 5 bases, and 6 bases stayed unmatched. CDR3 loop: CASSLSLGGSETQYF. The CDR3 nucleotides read TGTGCCAGCAGTTTATCGCTCGGCGGGAGTGAGACCCAGTACTTC.

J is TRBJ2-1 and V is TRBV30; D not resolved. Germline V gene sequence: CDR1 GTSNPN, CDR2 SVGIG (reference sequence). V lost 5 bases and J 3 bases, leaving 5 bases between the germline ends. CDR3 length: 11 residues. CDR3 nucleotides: TGTGCCTGGCTCGGCTACAATGAGCAGTTCTTC. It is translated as CAWLGYNEQFF. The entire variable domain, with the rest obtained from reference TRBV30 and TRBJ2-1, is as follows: SQTIHQWPATLVQPVGSPLSLECTVEGTSNPNLYWYRQAAGRGLQLLFYSVGIGQISSEVPQNLSASRPQDRQFILSSKKLLLSDSGFYLCAWLGYNEQFFGPGTRLTVL.

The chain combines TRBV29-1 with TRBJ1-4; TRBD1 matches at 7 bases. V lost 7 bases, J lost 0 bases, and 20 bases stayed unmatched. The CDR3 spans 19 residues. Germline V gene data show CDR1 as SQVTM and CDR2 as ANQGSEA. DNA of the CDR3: TGCAGCGCCGCGTTCTACCGGGACAGACTTGCAGCAACTAATGAAAAACTGTTTTTT. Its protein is CSAAFYRDRLAATNEKLFF.

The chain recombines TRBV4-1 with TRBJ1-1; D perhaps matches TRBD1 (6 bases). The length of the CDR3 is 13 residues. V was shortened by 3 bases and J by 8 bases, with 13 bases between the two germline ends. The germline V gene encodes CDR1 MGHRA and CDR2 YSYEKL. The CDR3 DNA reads TGCGCCAGCAGCCAGGATCCCGACAGGGAAGCTTTCTTT. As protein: CASSQDPDREAFF.

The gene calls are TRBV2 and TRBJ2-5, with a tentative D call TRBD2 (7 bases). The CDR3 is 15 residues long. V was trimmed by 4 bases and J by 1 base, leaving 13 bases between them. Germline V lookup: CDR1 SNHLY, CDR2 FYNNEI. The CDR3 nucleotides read TGTGCCAGCAGTGCGAGGGGGGGACCCCAAGAGACCCAGTACTTC. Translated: CASSARGGPQETQYF.

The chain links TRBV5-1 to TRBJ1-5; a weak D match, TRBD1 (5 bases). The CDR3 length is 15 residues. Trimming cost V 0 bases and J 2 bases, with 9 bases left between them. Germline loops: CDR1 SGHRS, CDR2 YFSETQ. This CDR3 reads CASSLDWGGNQPQHF. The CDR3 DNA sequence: TGCGCCAGCAGCTTGGATTGGGGGGGCAATCAGCCCCAGCATTTT. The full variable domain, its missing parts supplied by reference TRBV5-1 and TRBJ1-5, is KAGVTQTPRYLIKTRGQQVTLSCSPISGHRSVSWYQQTPGQGLQFLFEYFSETQRNKGNFPGRFSGRQFSNSRSEMNVSTLELGDSALYLCASSLDWGGNQPQHFGDGTRLSIL.

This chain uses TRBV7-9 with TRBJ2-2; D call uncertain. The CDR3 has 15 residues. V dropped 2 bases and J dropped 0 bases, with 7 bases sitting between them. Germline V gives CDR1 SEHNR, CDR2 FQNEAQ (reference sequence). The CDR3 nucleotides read TGTGCCAGCAGCTTAAAAGGAGCGAACACCGGGGAGCTGTTTTTT. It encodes CASSLKGANTGELFF.

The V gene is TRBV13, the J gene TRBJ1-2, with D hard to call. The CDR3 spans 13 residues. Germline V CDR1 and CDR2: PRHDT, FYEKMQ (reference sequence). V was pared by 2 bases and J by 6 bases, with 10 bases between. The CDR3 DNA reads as TGTGCCAGCAGCTTACGAGAGTTACATGGCTACACCTTC. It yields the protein CASSLRELHGYTF.

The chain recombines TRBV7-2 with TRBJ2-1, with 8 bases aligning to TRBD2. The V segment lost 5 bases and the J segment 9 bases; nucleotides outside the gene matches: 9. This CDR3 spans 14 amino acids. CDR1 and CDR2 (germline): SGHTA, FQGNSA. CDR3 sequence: CASSPAGAPGEQFF. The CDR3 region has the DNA TGTGCCAGCAGCCCAGCGGGGGCCCCGGGTGAGCAGTTCTTC. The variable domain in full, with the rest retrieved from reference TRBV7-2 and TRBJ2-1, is GAGVSQSPSNKVTEKGKDVELRCDPISGHTALYWYRQSLGQGLEFLIYFQGNSAPDKSGLPSDRFSAERTGGSVSTLTIQRTQQEDSAVYLCASSPAGAPGEQFFGPGTRLTVL.

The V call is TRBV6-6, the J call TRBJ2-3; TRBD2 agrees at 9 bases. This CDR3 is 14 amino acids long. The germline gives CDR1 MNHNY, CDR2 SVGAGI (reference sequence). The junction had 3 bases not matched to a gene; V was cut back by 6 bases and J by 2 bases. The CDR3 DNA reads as TGTGCCAGCAGGGCTAGCGGGGTCACAGATACGCAGTATTTT. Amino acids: CASRASGVTDTQYF.

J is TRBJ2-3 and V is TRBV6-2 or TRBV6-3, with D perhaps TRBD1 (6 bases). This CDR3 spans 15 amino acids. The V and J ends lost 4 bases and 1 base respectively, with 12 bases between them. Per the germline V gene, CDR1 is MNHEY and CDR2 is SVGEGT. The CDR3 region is CASSSWTERTDTQYF. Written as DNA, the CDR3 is TGTGCCAGCAGTTCGTGGACAGAGCGCACAGATACGCAGTATTTT.

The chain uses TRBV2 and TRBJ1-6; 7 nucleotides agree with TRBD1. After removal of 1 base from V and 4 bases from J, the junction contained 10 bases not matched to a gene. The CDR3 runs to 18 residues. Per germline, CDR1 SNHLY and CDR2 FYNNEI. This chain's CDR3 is CASSEGVQGGLYNSPLHF. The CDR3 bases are TGTGCCAGCAGTGAAGGGGTCCAGGGGGGTTTATATAATTCACCCCTCCACTTT.